Following are 28 T cell receptor beta chains from one sample sequenced in a study of cytomegalovirus exposure and HLA in healthy donors. The PCR had 60 Vbeta and 13 Jbeta primers. Sequencing used immunoSEQ multiplex PCR; TCRdb keeps in-frame clones, though not all of them. The sample has approximately 91,000 clones; approximately 80% are singletons. What was sequenced was PBMCs. These receptors were taken from a human donor in good health.

This chain connects TRBV7-3 to TRBJ2-3; 10 nucleotides align to TRBD2. V lost 3 bases and J lost 7; bases outside the gene matches: 4. Germline values: CDR1 SGHTA, CDR2 FQGTGA. There are 14 residues in the CDR3. This CDR3 is CASSFGTSAHTQYF. The CDR3 nucleotides are TGTGCCAGCAGCTTCGGGACTAGCGCCCATACGCAGTATTTT.

The chain links TRBV27 to TRBJ2-1; D ambiguous. Germline CDR1 is MNHEY and CDR2 is SMNVEV (reference sequence). The CDR3 extends over 15 amino acids. V lost 7 bases and J lost 0, with 13 bases in between. The CDR3 DNA is TGTGCCAGCAACGCGGCACCCCCCTCCTACAATGAGCAGTTCTTC. Its protein is CASNAAPPSYNEQFF.

In its sample, this clone was seen a few times. The rearrangement uses TRBV15 and TRBJ2-2, with a tentative D call TRBD1 (6 bases). The ends were cut back, 0 bases at V and 3 bases at J, with 14 bases in the middle. This CDR3 is built from 17 residues. Germline V CDR1 and CDR2: LNHNV, YYDKDF (reference sequence). CDR3 amino acids: CATSRDLGQRDTGELFF. Here the CDR3 DNA reads TGTGCCACCAGCAGAGATCTAGGACAGAGGGACACCGGGGAGCTGTTTTTT.

This chain joins TRBV6-4 and TRBJ2-3, with 7 positions matching TRBD1. V shed 6 bases and J 8 bases; nucleotides not matched to a gene: 11. CDR3 length: 14 amino acids. Germline assignment: CDR1 MRHNA and CDR2 SNTAGT. As DNA, the CDR3 is TGTGCCAGCAGGACCGAACAGGGGTTGGGTACGCAGTATTTT. Translation gives CASRTEQGLGTQYF.

A single count supports this clone. Other DNA sequences in the same sample also yield this CDR3. V gene TRBV7-2 combines with J gene TRBJ2-5; a weak D match, TRBD1 (6 bases). Germline V gene data show CDR1 as SGHTA and CDR2 as FQGNSA. V was shortened by 0 bases and J by 4 bases, with 9 bases between the two germline ends. This CDR3 has 14 amino acids. Here the CDR3 reads CASSLAGRGETQYF. The CDR3 DNA is TGTGCCAGCAGCTTAGCCGGCAGGGGAGAGACCCAGTACTTC.

This chain uses TRBV6-5 with TRBJ1-6, with D unclear. This CDR3 is built from 13 residues. Germline loops: CDR1 MNHEY, CDR2 SVGAGI. Deletions cut 4 bases from V and 7 bases from J, with 8 bases between. CDR3 sequence reads: CASSLGSNSPLHF. The CDR3 DNA reads TGTGCCAGCAGTTTGGGCAGCAATTCACCCCTCCACTTT.

The chain joins TRBV7-2 to TRBJ1-2; 9 bases fit TRBD1. The V and J ends lost 7 bases and 7 bases, in that order; junction bases with no gene match: 13. This CDR3 spans 15 amino acids. The germline CDR1 and CDR2 sequences are SGHTA and FQGNSA. The CDR3 DNA reads as TGTGCCAGCACGGTGGCTGGACAGGGGAAGCGTGGCTACACCTTC. Protein: CASTVAGQGKRGYTF.

The chain links TRBV27 to TRBJ1-2; TRBD1 matches 8 bases. Germline assignment: CDR1 MNHEY and CDR2 SMNVEV (reference sequence). The length of the CDR3 is 15 residues. V lost 10 bases and J lost 1; bases outside the gene matches: 11. In DNA, the CDR3 is TGTGCCACCTTACCCCGGACAGGGTTTAACTATGGCTACACCTTC. Amino acids: CATLPRTGFNYGYTF.

V and J are TRBV5-1 and TRBJ2-1, with 11 bases lining up with TRBD1. CDR1 SGHRS and CDR2 YFSETQ come from the germline V gene. The V segment lost 1 base and the J segment 2 bases; nucleotides outside the gene matches: 8. CDR3 length: 18 residues. CDR3 region: CASSLRGTGGITYNEQFF. CDR3 sequence (DNA): TGCGCCAGCAGCTTGAGGGGGACAGGGGGAATTACCTACAATGAGCAGTTCTTC.

The V and J genes are TRBV6-6 and TRBJ1-4; D gene unclear. The CDR3 sequence is 13 residues long. V lost 1 base and J lost 8, with 8 bases in between. CDR1 MNHNY and CDR2 SVGAGI come from the germline V gene (reference sequence). This CDR3 reads CASSYYIREKLFF. CDR3 nucleotide sequence: TGTGCCAGCAGTTACTACATCAGGGAAAAACTGTTTTTT.

The J gene is TRBJ1-1, the V gene TRBV5-1; no clear D. The V gene lost 0 bases and the J gene lost 3 bases, with 6 bases spanning the gap. Germline CDR1 SGHRS, CDR2 YFSETQ. The CDR3 has 13 residues. The CDR3 region has the DNA TGCGCCAGCAGCTTGGTGGGAGACACTGAAGCTTTCTTT. Residues: CASSLVGDTEAFF.

This chain uses TRBV9 with TRBJ2-3, with TRBD2 matching over 9 bases. V was pared by 0 bases and J by 1 base, with 15 bases of the junction left unmatched. The CDR3 runs 20 residues. Germline V CDR1 and CDR2: SGDLS, YYNGEE. CDR3 bases: TGTGCCAGCAGCGTAGGCCCCCTCCCCCTCTCTAGCGGGGGCACAGATACGCAGTATTTT. This gives the protein CASSVGPLPLSSGGTDTQYF.

V and J are TRBV5-1 and TRBJ2-3; D is possibly TRBD2 (6 bases). CDR1 and CDR2 (germline): SGHRS, YFSETQ. This CDR3 spans 15 amino acids. With 5 bases removed from V and 4 bases from J, the gap between germline ends came to 17 bases. DNA of the CDR3: TGCGCCAGCAGGTTTTCGGAGGGTGTGGCAGATACGCAGTATTTT. Amino acids: CASRFSEGVADTQYF. The variable domain in full, completed from reference TRBV5-1 and TRBJ2-3, reads KAGVTQTPRYLIKTRGQQVTLSCSPISGHRSVSWYQQTPGQGLQFLFEYFSETQRNKGNFPGRFSGRQFSNSRSEMNVSTLELGDSALYLCASRFSEGVADTQYFGPGTRLTVL.

V usage is TRBV4-2 and J usage is TRBJ2-2; no clear D gene. Germline values: CDR1 LGHNA, CDR2 YNFKEQ. The CDR3 is made up of 12 amino acids. Trimming stripped 3 bases from V and 6 bases from J, with 5 bases between. The CDR3 reads CASSHLSGELFF. In DNA, the CDR3 is TGTGCCAGCAGCCATCTCTCCGGGGAGCTGTTTTTT.

A single count supports this clone. This rearrangement joins TRBV5-4 to TRBJ2-1, with 7 bases identical to TRBD1. The length of the CDR3 is 18 residues. J was trimmed by 0 bases and V by 0 bases; bases with no gene match: 9. Germline assignment: CDR1 SGHNT and CDR2 YYREEE (reference sequence). The CDR3 region has the DNA TGTGCCAGCAGCTTGGGCGGTTGGGGACAGCGCTCCTACAATGAGCAGTTCTTC. Translation: CASSLGGWGQRSYNEQFF.

The chain recombines TRBV30 with TRBJ1-4; D perhaps matches TRBD1 (5 bases). Germline assignment: CDR1 GTSNPN and CDR2 SVGIG (reference sequence). The V end was cut by 2 bases, the J end by 8 bases, with 9 bases between. The CDR3 covers 12 residues. The CDR3 DNA reads as TGTGCCTGGAGTTTGGGGCGCGAAAAACTGTTTTTT. Amino acid sequence: CAWSLGREKLFF.

The rearrangement uses TRBV10-3 and TRBJ2-5; weak D call: TRBD1 (5 bases). This CDR3 is built from 12 residues. The V and J ends lost 4 bases and 4 bases respectively, with 7 bases between them. Germline V lookup: CDR1 ENHRY, CDR2 SYGVKD. The CDR3 nucleotides read TGTGCCATCAGTGTTCAGGGAGAGACCCAGTACTTC. It encodes CAISVQGETQYF.

The chain carries TRBV7-9 and TRBJ1-1, with unresolved D. V dropped 5 bases and J dropped 2 bases, with 6 bases sitting between them. The germline V gene has CDR1 SEHNR and CDR2 FQNEAQ (reference sequence). CDR3 length equals 12 residues. The CDR3 bases are TGTGCCAGCAGCAACCTAAACACTGAAGCTTTCTTT. Protein product: CASSNLNTEAFF. The whole variable domain, filled in from reference TRBV7-9 and TRBJ1-1, reads DTGVSQNPRHKITKRGQNVTFRCDPISEHNRLYWYRQTLGQGPEFLTYFQNEAQLEKSRLLSDRFSAERPKGSFSTLEIQRTEQGDSAMYLCASSNLNTEAFFGQGTRLTVV.

The rearrangement joins TRBV29-1 to TRBJ1-4; 11 bases match TRBD1. The germline gives CDR1 SQVTM, CDR2 ANQGSEA. The CDR3 covers 11 residues. CDR3 amino acids: CSGTGGEKLFF. CDR3 DNA sequence: TGCAGTGGGACAGGGGGTGAAAAACTGTTTTTT.

This chain connects TRBV7-9 to TRBJ2-3, with 11 bases that match TRBD2. This CDR3 contains 15 residues. J gave up 4 bases and V 5 bases, and 5 bases lay outside the gene matches. CDR1 is SEHNR and CDR2 is FQNEAQ in the germline V gene (reference sequence). CDR3 coding DNA: TGTGCCAGCAGCAAACTAGCGGGAGTACCAGATACGCAGTATTTT. Translating it yields CASSKLAGVPDTQYF. The entire variable domain, with the rest obtained from reference TRBV7-9 and TRBJ2-3, is as follows: DTGVSQNPRHKITKRGQNVTFRCDPISEHNRLYWYRQTLGQGPEFLTYFQNEAQLEKSRLLSDRFSAERPKGSFSTLEIQRTEQGDSAMYLCASSKLAGVPDTQYFGPGTRLTVL.

This chain uses TRBV18 with TRBJ2-7; 9 positions match TRBD2. The V and J ends lost 4 bases and 0 bases, in that order; junction bases with no gene match: 4. Per the germline V gene, CDR1 is KGHSH and CDR2 is LQKENI. The CDR3 totals 15 residues. Written as DNA, the CDR3 is TGTGCCAGCTCACAGACTAGCGGAAGCTCCTACGAGCAGTACTTC. Its translation is CASSQTSGSSYEQYF.

The J gene is TRBJ2-1, the V gene TRBV14; possible D gene TRBD2, 5 bases. The CDR3 consists of 14 residues. The germline gives CDR1 SGHDN, CDR2 FVKESK. Trimming left V 1 base short and J 8 bases short, with 12 bases between. The CDR3 reads CASSQARDWDEQFF. CDR3 DNA sequence: TGTGCCAGCAGCCAAGCACGGGATTGGGATGAGCAGTTCTTC. Drawing the rest from reference TRBV14 and TRBJ2-1, the complete variable domain is EAGVTQFPSHSVIEKGQTVTLRCDPISGHDNLYWYRRVMGKEIKFLLHFVKESKQDESGMPNNRFLAERTGGTYSTLKVQPAELEDSGVYFCASSQARDWDEQFFGPGTRLTVL.

This clone occurred once. The V gene is TRBV5-4, the J gene TRBJ1-1, with TRBD1 identical over 7 bases. V was pared by 3 bases and J by 7 bases, with 9 bases of the junction left unmatched. The length of the CDR3 is 14 residues. CDR1 SGHNT and CDR2 YYREEE come from the germline V gene (reference sequence). CDR3 loop: CASSSGVRDSEAFF. The CDR3 region has the DNA TGTGCCAGCAGCTCTGGAGTAAGGGACAGTGAAGCTTTCTTT.

This rearrangement joins TRBV7-6 to TRBJ1-1; TRBD1 aligns across 12 bases. Per the germline V gene, CDR1 is SGHVS and CDR2 is FNYEAQ. The CDR3 has 17 residues. After removal of 6 bases from V and 4 bases from J, the junction contained 12 bases not matched to a gene. In DNA form, the CDR3 reads TGTGCCAGCAGACCCGGGACAGGGGGCATTGGGGGCACTGAAGCTTTCTTT. Its translation: CASRPGTGGIGGTEAFF.

The genes are TRBV12-5 and TRBJ2-2; TRBD1 agrees at 7 bases. Germline values: CDR1 LGHNT, CDR2 FRNRAP. CDR3 length: 13 amino acids. V dropped 6 bases and J dropped 5; count of bases not matched to a gene: 3. This chain's CDR3 is CASGPQGTGELFF. The CDR3 DNA follows: TGTGCTAGTGGACCACAGGGGACCGGGGAGCTGTTTTTT.

V is TRBV6-1 and J is TRBJ1-2, with TRBD1 matching over 10 bases. The CDR3 loop spans 13 amino acids. V trimming: 6 bases; J trimming: 4 bases; junction bases outside the gene matches: 2. Per germline, CDR1 MNHNS and CDR2 SASEGT. CDR3 sequence (DNA): TGTGCCAGCAGGGGACAGGGGTTCTATGGCTACACCTTC. Its protein is CASRGQGFYGYTF.

V usage is TRBV7-9 and J usage is TRBJ1-1, with D possibly TRBD1 on 6 matching bases. The V gene's germline CDR1 is SEHNR and CDR2 FQNEAQ (reference sequence). The germline V and J ends were trimmed by 2 bases and 3 bases, with 10 bases remaining between them. The CDR3 is 14 residues long. The CDR3 here is CASSLPGAYTEAFF. In DNA, the CDR3 is TGTGCCAGCAGCTTACCAGGGGCTTACACTGAAGCTTTCTTT.

This chain links TRBV7-8 with TRBJ2-2; tentative D call: TRBD1 (5 bases). The CDR3 is 14 residues long. V was cut by 5 bases and J by 3 bases, with 10 bases left in between. Germline values: CDR1 SGHVS, CDR2 FQNEAQ. CDR3 DNA: TGTGCCAGCAGCATCCGACAGTACACCGGGGAGCTGTTTTTT. As protein: CASSIRQYTGELFF.